The present TCR beta chain was sequenced within a study of T cell responses to AZD1222 COVID-19 vaccine. Sequencing used immunoSEQ multiplex PCR; TCRdb keeps in-frame clones, though not all of them. The profile shows 120,000 or so clones, roughly 90% of them singletons. Study-wide results and limits: Compared with day 0, the breadth and depth of the Spike-specific TCR repertoire rose significantly after two doses of AZD1222.

Concerning this clone itself: Antigen specificity is unknown.

Pooled in the analysis were second doses at about 4 or about 12 weeks. The J segment lost 5 bases and the V segment lost 7 bases, leaving 10 bases of the junction unmatched. Germline CDR1 reads SGHRS; CDR2 reads YFSETQ. The CDR3 has 14 residues. The chain joins TRBV5-1 to TRBJ2-3, with 7 bases that match TRBD2. This material consisted of peripheral blood, taken 28 days after the second AZD1222 dose. The source is an adult who received the AZD1222 COVID-19 vaccine. CDR3 DNA: TGCGCCAGCTCCGGGGGGTCCCCAGTAGATACGCAGTATTTT. It translates to CASSGGSPVDTQYF.